This T cell receptor (beta chain) stems from a study of blood T cell repertoires in COVID-19. Living in about two dozen US areas, the participants were between roughly 18 and 89 years of age. Cohort allocation depended upon clinical history that participants reported. The study counted Cohort 3 donors as recovered given two negative PCRs, clearance, or symptom resolution. As originally analysed: Nucleated cell number was recorded as an estimate derived from reference gene primer amplification. The method was immunoSEQ multiplex PCR; TCRdb's version includes in-frame clones alone and lacks a portion of them. V and J calls plus clone size are reproduced from that table; the DNA served to infer D and trimming. The table records roughly 170,000 clones, roughly 84% of them present only once. The CDR3 contains 14 residues. The germline V gene has CDR1 SGHRS and CDR2 YFSETQ. V lost 4 bases and J 0 bases, leaving 7 bases between the germline ends.

The sequenced sample was PBMCs or T cells enriched from blood (not recorded which). This sequence originates from a man between 60 and 70 years old who had recovered from COVID-19. V usage is TRBV5-1 and J usage is TRBJ2-2; D might be TRBD1 (5 bases). CDR3 DNA: TGCGCCAGCAGCGTGACAGCGAACACCGGGGAGCTGTTTTTT. It encodes CASSVTANTGELFF.